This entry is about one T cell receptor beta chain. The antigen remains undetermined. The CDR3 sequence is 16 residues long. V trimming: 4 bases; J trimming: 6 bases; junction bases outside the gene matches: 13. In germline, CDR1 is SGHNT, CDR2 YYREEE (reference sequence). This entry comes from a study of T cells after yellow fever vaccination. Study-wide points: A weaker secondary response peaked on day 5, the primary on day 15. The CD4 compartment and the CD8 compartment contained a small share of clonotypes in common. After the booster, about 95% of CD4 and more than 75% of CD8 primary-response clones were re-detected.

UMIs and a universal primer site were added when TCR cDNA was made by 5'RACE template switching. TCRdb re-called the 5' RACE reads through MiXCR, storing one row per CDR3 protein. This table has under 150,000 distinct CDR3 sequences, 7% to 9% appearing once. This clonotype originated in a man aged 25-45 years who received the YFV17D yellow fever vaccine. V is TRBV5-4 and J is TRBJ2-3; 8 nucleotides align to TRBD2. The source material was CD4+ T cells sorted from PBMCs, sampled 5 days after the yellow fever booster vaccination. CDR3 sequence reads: CASSIPGGRLHDTQYF. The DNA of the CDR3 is TGTGCCAGCAGCATCCCGGGCGGGAGGCTTCATGATACGCAGTATTTT.